This T cell receptor beta chain was profiled in a study of human T cells and chemical hapten exposure listed by TCRdb under 2021. Concerning the study at large: For sensitization, 2% DPC in acetone was applied to a 2 cm by 2 cm area of upper inner arm skin. Patients additionally received weekly therapeutic DPC doses to the scalp throughout the approximately 25-week study period. Patch testing on the upper back used Finn chambers containing 0.01% DPC, with scoring done after 6 days according to International Contact Dermatitis Research Group standards. Most of the patients in the cohort were female, and the cohort covered alopecia areata with under or over 50% scalp involvement, alopecia totalis and alopecia universalis. Libraries were pooled for sequencing, and per-sample TCR yields varied mainly because of small differences in library volumes within the pool. In alopecia patients, the study followed how the peripheral blood TCR repertoire changed in vivo over primary and secondary sensitization to diphenylcyclopropenone (DPC), a hapten. Blood samples were taken from patients before sensitization (week 0) and then at 2, 6 and about 24 weeks after DPC sensitization. Approximately 28 alopecia patients provided blood for TCR sequencing at one to four time points (pre-sensitization, 2, 6 and 24 weeks). Overall study results and their limits: All patients had alopecia, a presumed autoimmune disease, so their immune response might differ from that of healthy individuals. The number of PT1 expanded TCRs positively correlated with patch test score, significant at thresholds 8, 16 and 32 but not 4. Significantly more large CDR3 similarity clusters were formed by expanded TCRs than by pre-sensitization or healthy control sets, consistent with antigen-driven responses. DPC sensitization did not change the number of TCRs with a frequency above 1 in 1000, and there was no evidence of changes in global repertoire structure. After repeated subsampling, the strength of the expansion versus patch-test correlation and the threshold at which it became significant changed.

This clonotype occurred many times. Its target antigen remains unknown. There are no base qualities to consult, and no much larger clone falls within one base. Receptor amplification or capture employed RACE. The listed sequencing device is NextSeq 500. During library preparation, unique molecular identifiers were attached to individual cDNA molecules so that TCRs could be counted in a quantitative, reproducible way. For every blood RNA sample, sequencing covered both the TCR alpha and TCR beta chains. On the study's bioinformatics: Samples had a median of roughly 98,000 TCRs, with a range from roughly 20,000 to 690,600. The Decombinator software suite was used to annotate V, J and CDR3 in the TCR reads. For the PS versus PT1 abundance plots, all samples were subsampled to the same number of TCRs (28,000). Expanded TCRs were defined as absent before sensitization and observed at least eight times at the 2-week time point. TCRdb itself trimmed the public reads at Q25 with fastp, ran MiXCR and retained productive beta chains. Each CDR3 protein appears once, grouped with its most common genes and DNA. The V and J calls shown here were made by TCRdb, not taken from the authors' results. The sample table records around 380,000 distinct CDR3 sequences; 4.5% to 7% of these occur just once. In total, the top ten clones hold around 8.6% of the sample.

Trimming takes 3 bases off V and 2 bases off J; junction bases not matched to a gene: 8. From a lookup of the germline V gene, CDR1 and CDR2 are SGHDT and YYEEEE. The CDR3 goes from the cysteine to the phenylalanine over 15 residues. The kept DNA is CDR3 alone, 45 bases in frame from the first base. The time point label for this specimen denotes: pre-sensitization, week 0. The sample's treatment or condition label is to be understood as: therapeutic diphenylcyclopropenone sensitization with weekly scalp DPC. At each patch-test visit, blood was drawn before the patch test was applied. Patients were considered eligible if aged 18 to 70, diagnosed with alopecia and deemed suitable for DPC therapy, and patients were excluded if pregnant. Total RNA was extracted from unfractionated whole blood that had been collected in Tempus Blood RNA tubes.

The clonotype was recovered from a woman between 18 and 29 years old with alopecia areata. Some clones in this sample may be carry-over from other donors' samples. The chain couples TRBV5-6 to TRBJ2-7; TRBD1 aligns with 7 central bases. This specimen was whole blood, taken in connection with sensitization to the hapten diphenylcyclopropenone (DPC). The DNA is as follows: TGTGCCAGCAGCTGGAGAGGGGGCTTCACCTACGAGCAGTACTTC. Its protein product is CASSWRGGFTYEQYF. This CDR3, with the reference TRBV5-6 and TRBJ2-7 proteins standing in past its ends, gives the full variable domain DAGVTQSPTHLIKTRGQQVTLRCSPKSGHDTVSWYQQALGQGPQFIFQYYEEEERQRGNFPDRFSGHQFPNYSSELNVNALLLGDSALYLCASSWRGGFTYEQYFGPGTRLTVT.